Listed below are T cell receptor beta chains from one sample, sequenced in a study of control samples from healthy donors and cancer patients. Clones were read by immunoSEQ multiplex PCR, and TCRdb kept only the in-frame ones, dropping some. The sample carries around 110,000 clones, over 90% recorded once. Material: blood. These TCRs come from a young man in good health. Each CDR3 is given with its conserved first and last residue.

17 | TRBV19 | CASSFPKGDSSNQPQHF
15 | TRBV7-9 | CASSTSDRGGTEAFF
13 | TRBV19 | CASTGGTTTEAFF
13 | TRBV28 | CASSQTRIGELFF
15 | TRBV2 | CASSHRTGREEKLFF
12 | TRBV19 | CASSLMNTEAFF
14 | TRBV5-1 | CASSDRGGTDTQYF
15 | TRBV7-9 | CASSRGQGTLGEQYF
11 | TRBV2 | CASSTYYGYTF
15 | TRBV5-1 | CASSLSGTGRETQYF
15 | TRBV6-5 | CASWGQGRISDTQYF
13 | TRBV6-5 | CASPDGGRVRAFF
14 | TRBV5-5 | CASSLGDTTYGYTF
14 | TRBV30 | CAWAGTLSGNTIYF
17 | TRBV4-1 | CASSQDRSGLSNQPQHF
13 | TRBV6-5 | CASAVGTGYGYTF
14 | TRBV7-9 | CASNPGGSGNTIYF
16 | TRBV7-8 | CASIKGAGLNTGELFF
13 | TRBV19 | CASSTPTGYGYTF
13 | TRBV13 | CASSPQGGNEAFF
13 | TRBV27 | CASGRKTSYGYTF
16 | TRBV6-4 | CASSEGFGTSTDTQYF
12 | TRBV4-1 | CASSPRTGELFF
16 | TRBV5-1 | CASSLAGTSAQETQYF
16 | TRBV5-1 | CASSLDTGKFNYGYTF
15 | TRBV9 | CASSVGGAGTGELFF
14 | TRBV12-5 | CASGSGQGADTQYF
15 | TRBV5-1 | CASSVSGRSQAEAFF
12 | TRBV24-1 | CATSNGEREAFF